This record concerns one T cell receptor beta chain sequence. The antigen is undetermined. The data derive from a study of cytomegalovirus exposure and HLA in healthy donors. On the study more broadly: Previous work identified 95 million to 120 million unique TCR beta sequences from about 179 million T cells.

Primers: 60 Vbeta forward and 13 Jbeta reverse. Method: immunoSEQ multiplex PCR; TCRdb's copy keeps in-frame clones and lacks some. Here the sample spans approximately 100,000 clones, over 60% being singletons. Notes on the study in general: As confirmed in vitro, a few CMV-associated chains were specific for CMV antigens. Most TCR sequences were uncommon, yet certain public TCRs appeared in many donors. Reportedly, TCR beta sequences accurately predicted HLA-A and HLA-B alleles in most subjects.

V shed 5 bases, J shed 7 bases, and the junction held 19 bases outside the gene matches. CDR3 length: 18 amino acids. CDR1 and CDR2 (germline): MNHEY, SMNVEV (reference sequence). The genes are TRBV27 and TRBJ2-7; 11 bases match TRBD2. This receptor was identified in a woman between 18 and 29 years old in good health and CMV-seropositive. The sequenced sample was PBMCs. CDR3 in amino acids: CASSPTGLAVLSTGEQYF. As DNA, the CDR3 is TGTGCCAGCAGTCCTACGGGACTAGCGGTCCTATCGACCGGAGAGCAGTACTTC.